This TCR beta chain originates from a study of blood T cell repertoires in COVID-19. Overall study context: T cells, B-cell-depleted T cells, or PBMCs supplied cDNA or gDNA.

Profiled with immunoSEQ multiplex PCR; TCRdb holds only in-frame clones, not every one. The sample records fewer than 300,000 clones, approximately 82% being singletons. Each participant's cohort was designated according to participant-reported clinical history. This CDR3 is built from 14 residues. V lost 1 base to trimming and J lost 7 bases, with 11 bases between them. CDR1 is LGHDT and CDR2 is YNNKEL in the germline V gene (reference sequence). This TCR came from a man aged 35 to 55 who had been exposed to COVID-19. The sample taken for sequencing was PBMCs or T cells enriched from blood (not recorded which). V and J are TRBV3-1 (or the pseudogene TRBV3-2) and TRBJ2-1; D possibly corresponds to TRBD2 (6 bases). CDR3 nucleotide sequence: TGTGCCAGCAGCCAAGGGTGGGGGGAAAATGAGCAGTTCTTC. As protein: CASSQGWGENEQFF.